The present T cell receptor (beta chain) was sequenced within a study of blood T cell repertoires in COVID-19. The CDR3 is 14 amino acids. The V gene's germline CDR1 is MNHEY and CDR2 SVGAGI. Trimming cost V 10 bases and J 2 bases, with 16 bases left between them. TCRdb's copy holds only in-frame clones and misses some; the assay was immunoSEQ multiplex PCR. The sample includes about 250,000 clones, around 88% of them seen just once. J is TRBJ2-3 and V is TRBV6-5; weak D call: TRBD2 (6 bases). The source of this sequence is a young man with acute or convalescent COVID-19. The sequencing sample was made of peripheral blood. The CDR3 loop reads CATAGLPHTDTQYF. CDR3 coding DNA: TGTGCCACCGCGGGACTCCCCCACACAGATACGCAGTATTTT.